The 7 T cell receptor beta chains below come from one sample, sequenced in a study of cytomegalovirus exposure and HLA in healthy donors. Using immunoSEQ multiplex PCR, the repertoire was profiled, and TCRdb retains in-frame clones only, with some absent. Of under 60,000 clones in the sample, 88% are singletons; the top ten hold roughly 6.7%. Sequencing was done on a sample of PBMCs. The receptors were gathered from a woman under 40 in good health and CMV-seronegative.

This clone was found once. The genes are TRBV6-5 and TRBJ1-2; D gene unclear. The CDR3 sequence is 15 residues long. Trimming cost V 4 bases and J 0 bases, with 12 bases left between them. In germline, CDR1 is MNHEY, CDR2 SVGAGI. The CDR3 nucleotides are TGTGCCAGCAGTTTCTCAATCGGAGCTAACTATGGCTACACCTTC. Translating gives CASSFSIGANYGYTF.

Concerning this clone itself: Other DNA sequences within the sample encode an identical CDR3. This chain joins TRBV29-1 and TRBJ2-2; weak D call: TRBD2 (6 bases). CDR3 length: 14 amino acids. CDR1 is SQVTM and CDR2 is ANQGSEA in the germline V gene. CDR3 sequence (DNA): TGCAGTGTTCGGGAGCCCCGGGACACCGGGGAGCTGTTTTTT. This encodes CSVREPRDTGELFF.

The chain links TRBV2 to TRBJ1-4, with D possibly matching TRBD1 (5 bases). CDR3 length: 18 residues. Trimming removed 0 bases at V and 6 bases at J, with 20 bases between. Germline lookup yields CDR1 SNHLY and CDR2 FYNNEI. The CDR3 loop reads CASSEAAGFGGLYEKLFF. The CDR3 DNA reads TGTGCCAGCAGTGAAGCGGCTGGCTTTGGGGGGTTATATGAAAAACTGTTTTTT.

The chain links TRBV27 to TRBJ2-7, with D perhaps TRBD1 (6 bases). V was trimmed by 2 bases and J by 12 bases, leaving 11 bases between them. The CDR3 totals 11 residues. The germline CDR1 and CDR2 sequences are MNHEY and SMNVEV (reference sequence). The CDR3 nucleotides are TGTGCCAGCAGTTTAGGGGGCGGGTGGTACTTC. Protein: CASSLGGGWYF.

This clone was seen a few times. The CDR3 loop reads CASSSGTRLAGKYEQFF. CDR3 bases: TGCGCCAGCAGCAGTGGGACAAGACTAGCGGGAAAATATGAGCAGTTCTTC. V gene TRBV10-1 combines with J gene TRBJ2-1; TRBD2 matches at 11 bases. V gave up 6 bases and J gave up 8 bases; unmatched junction bases: 15. The CDR3 contains 17 residues. Germline CDR1 is WNHNN and CDR2 is SYGVQD (reference sequence).

The J gene is TRBJ1-1, the V gene TRBV4-1; TRBD1 matches at 7 bases. This CDR3 is 15 amino acids long. CDR1 MGHRA and CDR2 YSYEKL come from the germline V gene. With V trimmed by 1 base and J by 4 bases, 6 bases remained unmatched. In DNA form, the CDR3 reads TGCGCCAGCAGCCAAGGGCAGGGGGTTACCACTGAAGCTTTCTTT. Amino acid sequence: CASSQGQGVTTEAFF.

This clone occurred a few times. The V gene is TRBV28, the J gene TRBJ2-7; 10 bases map to TRBD1. Germline CDR1 MDHEN, CDR2 SYDVKM. The CDR3 sequence is 19 residues long. Trimming cost V 6 bases and J 3 bases; bases outside gene matches: 20. The CDR3 sequence is CASSHGFSGYRDRGYEQYF. The CDR3 DNA reads TGTGCCAGCAGCCACGGCTTCTCGGGCTACCGGGACAGGGGCTACGAGCAGTACTTC.